The next 26 T cell receptor beta chains were all read from a single sample in a study of cytomegalovirus exposure and HLA in healthy donors. 13 Jbeta primers and 60 Vbeta primers were used for the PCR. This table comes from immunoSEQ multiplex PCR, and its TCRdb copy is limited to in-frame clones, with some not included. The data contain some 91,000 clones, 86% of them seen just once; the ten biggest clones take up over 8.5%. Source material: PBMCs. These receptors were taken from a man aged 30 to 45 in good health and CMV-seropositive.

The CDR3 region is CASSSGQGASLEQYF. The CDR3 nucleotides read TGCGCCAGCAGTTCCGGACAGGGGGCGTCCCTCGAGCAGTACTTC. The J gene is TRBJ2-7, the V gene TRBV10-2; 11 positions agree with TRBD1. This CDR3 is built from 15 residues. The ends lost 5 bases at V and 6 bases at J; junction bases unmatched: 9. Germline lookup yields CDR1 WSHSY and CDR2 SAAADI.

Only one count was recorded for this clone. V and J are TRBV27 and TRBJ2-7; TRBD2 aligns across 8 bases. The CDR3 has 16 amino acids. V shed 5 bases, J shed 2 bases, and the junction held 11 bases outside the gene matches. The germline CDR1 and CDR2 sequences are MNHEY and SMNVEV (reference sequence). CDR3: CASSLSSGSGTYEQYF. The CDR3 DNA is TGTGCCAGCAGTCTCTCGAGCGGGAGTGGTACCTACGAGCAGTACTTC.

The V and J genes are TRBV7-9 and TRBJ2-7; TRBD2 matches at 10 bases. CDR1 is SEHNR and CDR2 is FQNEAQ in the germline V gene (reference sequence). The CDR3 has 17 residues. The V and J ends lost 5 bases and 4 bases, in that order; junction bases with no gene match: 14. CDR3 protein: CASSRRGPSGSDYEQYF. Here the CDR3 DNA reads TGTGCCAGCAGCCGACGGGGGCCTAGCGGGAGCGATTACGAGCAGTACTTC.

This rearrangement joins TRBV13 to TRBJ1-2, with D possibly TRBD1 on 6 matching bases. The ends were cut back, 4 bases at V and 1 base at J, with 13 bases in the middle. The CDR3 covers 15 residues. Germline assignment: CDR1 PRHDT and CDR2 FYEKMQ (reference sequence). Written as DNA, the CDR3 is TGTGCCAGCAGCTCGTACGGACAGCATAACTATGGCTACACCTTC. This gives the protein CASSSYGQHNYGYTF.

Only one count was recorded for this clone. The V call is TRBV30, the J call TRBJ1-2, with a tentative D call TRBD1 (5 bases). Germline V CDR1 and CDR2: GTSNPN, SVGIG (reference sequence). The V gene lost 3 bases and the J gene lost 2 bases, with 16 bases spanning the gap. The CDR3 spans 15 residues. DNA of the CDR3: TGTGCCTGGAGGGGGGGACGGGGTCGGAACTATGGCTACACCTTC. The encoded protein is CAWRGGRGRNYGYTF. Full variable domain (rest looked up from reference TRBV30 and TRBJ1-2): SQTIHQWPATLVQPVGSPLSLECTVEGTSNPNLYWYRQAAGRGLQLLFYSVGIGQISSEVPQNLSASRPQDRQFILSSKKLLLSDSGFYLCAWRGGRGRNYGYTFGSGTRLTVV.

The gene calls are TRBV7-9 and TRBJ2-2; possible D gene TRBD2, 7 bases. The CDR3 sequence is 16 residues long. The V end was cut by 4 bases, the J end by 3 bases, with 15 bases between. Per germline, CDR1 SEHNR and CDR2 FQNEAQ (reference sequence). CDR3 region: CASSSGRGAHTGELFF. The CDR3 DNA reads as TGTGCCAGCAGCTCTGGACGGGGGGCTCACACCGGGGAGCTGTTTTTT. Filled out from reference TRBV7-9 and TRBJ2-2, the complete variable domain reads DTGVSQNPRHKITKRGQNVTFRCDPISEHNRLYWYRQTLGQGPEFLTYFQNEAQLEKSRLLSDRFSAERPKGSFSTLEIQRTEQGDSAMYLCASSSGRGAHTGELFFGEGSRLTVL.

This clone was seen just once. The rearrangement uses TRBV6-1 and TRBJ2-3, with D possibly matching TRBD1 (6 bases). CDR3 size: 15 residues. Germline assignment: CDR1 MNHNS and CDR2 SASEGT. The V and J ends lost 8 bases and 0 bases respectively, with 15 bases between them. CDR3 region: CASEKGVSSTDTQYF. The CDR3 region has the DNA TGTGCCAGCGAAAAGGGGGTGTCTAGCACAGATACGCAGTATTTT.

V gene TRBV28 combines with J gene TRBJ2-2, with 7 bases identical to TRBD1. The CDR3 sequence is 15 residues long. Losses at the gene ends were 3 bases for V and 4 bases for J; bases not matched to a gene: 5. Germline lookup yields CDR1 MDHEN and CDR2 SYDVKM. The CDR3 bases are TGTGCCAGCAGTTTGTTCGCAGGGGGCACCGGGGAGCTGTTTTTT. It translates to CASSLFAGGTGELFF.

The rearrangement links TRBV19 to TRBJ2-2; no definite D call. The germline V and J ends were trimmed by 6 bases and 4 bases, with 12 bases remaining between them. Germline CDR1 is LNHDA and CDR2 is SQIVND (reference sequence). The CDR3 contains 14 residues. CDR3 amino acids: CASRVGRFTGELFF. The CDR3 DNA is TGTGCCAGTAGGGTGGGCAGGTTCACCGGGGAGCTGTTTTTT.

The chain employs TRBV29-1 and TRBJ2-1, with 8 positions matching TRBD1. Germline assignment: CDR1 SQVTM and CDR2 ANQGSEA. The V segment lost 4 bases and the J segment 5 bases; nucleotides outside the gene matches: 10. The CDR3 contains 15 residues. The CDR3: CSVVLQDRDDNEQFF. The CDR3 bases are TGCAGCGTTGTCCTCCAGGACAGGGACGACAATGAGCAGTTCTTC.

The CDR3 protein is CASSQRQLAGVGETQYF. The CDR3 DNA reads TGTGCCAGCAGTCAACGTCAACTAGCGGGAGTGGGAGAGACCCAGTACTTC. The gene calls are TRBV27 and TRBJ2-5; 11 bases map to TRBD2. Germline lookup yields CDR1 MNHEY and CDR2 SMNVEV (reference sequence). The CDR3 has 17 residues. The V gene end was trimmed by 5 bases and the J gene end by 4 bases; junction bases not matched to a gene: 12.

As for this clone: Relative to the germline gene, one junction end is altered; a read error may explain this. The chain uses TRBV29-1 and TRBJ2-1; 7 bases are a match to TRBD2. The CDR3 covers 13 residues. Per germline, CDR1 SQVTM and CDR2 ANQGSEA. CDR3 in DNA: TGCAGTGTTGCCGGGACTATTAGCAATGAGCAGTTCTTC. Its translation: CSVAGTISNEQFF.

This clone has a single count. The chain links TRBV7-8 to TRBJ2-2, with a tentative D call TRBD2 (6 bases). The CDR3 consists of 15 residues. Germline V gives CDR1 SGHVS, CDR2 FQNEAQ. Trimming took 1 base from V and 3 from J, leaving 9 bases between them. The CDR3 nucleotides read TGTGCCAGCAGCTTAGGTAGCGGATACACCGGGGAGCTGTTTTTT. It is translated as CASSLGSGYTGELFF.

This rearrangement joins TRBV10-1 to TRBJ2-2; unclear D gene. The germline V gene has CDR1 WNHNN and CDR2 SYGVQD (reference sequence). V gave up 3 bases and J gave up 5 bases, with 13 bases separating them. This CDR3 region has 15 residues. Here the CDR3 DNA reads TGCGCCAGCAGTGACCAGACCTCTAGGACCGGGGAGCTGTTTTTT. Its protein product is CASSDQTSRTGELFF.

CDR3 region: CASSYATGSHYEQYF. The CDR3 region has the DNA TGTGCCAGCAGTTATGCGACAGGGTCCCACTACGAGCAGTACTTC. The gene calls are TRBV27 and TRBJ2-7; 7 bases agree with TRBD1. The CDR3 extends over 15 amino acids. Germline trimming cut 4 bases from V and 3 bases from J; bases unmatched to any gene: 9. Germline CDR1 MNHEY, CDR2 SMNVEV (reference sequence).

This clone has a single count. The chain links TRBV6-1 to TRBJ2-3; no clear D. This CDR3 spans 12 amino acids. Germline-derived CDR1 and CDR2 are MNHNS and SASEGT. V was trimmed by 7 bases and J by 4 bases, leaving 9 bases between them. CDR3 nucleotide sequence: TGTGCCAGCAACGGGTTTGCAGATACGCAGTATTTT. Protein: CASNGFADTQYF.

This sequence joins TRBV9 and TRBJ2-2, with 10 bases matching TRBD2. Germline V gives CDR1 SGDLS, CDR2 YYNGEE. J gave up 6 bases and V 1 base, and 0 bases lay outside the gene matches. The length of the CDR3 is 14 residues. CDR3 DNA: TGTGCCAGCAGCGTACTAGCGGGAGCCGGGGAGCTGTTTTTT. The encoded protein is CASSVLAGAGELFF.

The table lists this clone with a few counts. The chain couples TRBV6-1 to TRBJ2-7; 11 nucleotides line up with TRBD1. The germline V gene encodes CDR1 MNHNS and CDR2 SASEGT. The V and J ends lost 0 bases and 4 bases, in that order; junction bases with no gene match: 5. The CDR3 runs 16 residues. CDR3 DNA: TGTGCCAGCAGTGAAGCCGGAGGGACAGGGGGATACGAGCAGTACTTC. The encoded protein is CASSEAGGTGGYEQYF.

The V call is TRBV7-9, the J call TRBJ2-1; 7 positions match TRBD2. The CDR3 extends over 18 amino acids. V trimming: 6 bases; J trimming: 3 bases; junction bases outside the gene matches: 17. From germline, CDR1 is SEHNR and CDR2 FQNEAQ (reference sequence). Written as DNA, the CDR3 is TGTGCCAGCAGGTATCTTCTCGGCGGGAGTAAACTCTACAATGAGCAGTTCTTC. Translated: CASRYLLGGSKLYNEQFF.

The CDR3 here is CASSPGQGADGYTF. The CDR3 DNA is TGTGCCAGCAGCCCCGGACAGGGGGCTGATGGCTACACCTTC. V is TRBV5-6 and J is TRBJ1-2; 11 bases line up with TRBD1. This CDR3 spans 14 amino acids. The V segment lost 4 bases and the J segment 6 bases; nucleotides outside the gene matches: 5. Germline values: CDR1 SGHDT, CDR2 YYEEEE. The entire variable domain, with the rest obtained from reference TRBV5-6 and TRBJ1-2, is as follows: DAGVTQSPTHLIKTRGQQVTLRCSPKSGHDTVSWYQQALGQGPQFIFQYYEEEERQRGNFPDRFSGHQFPNYSSELNVNALLLGDSALYLCASSPGQGADGYTFGSGTRLTVV.

The V call is TRBV6-5, the J call TRBJ1-5; the D gene is possibly TRBD1 (6 bases). V lost 6 bases to trimming and J lost 0 bases, with 12 bases between them. Germline values: CDR1 MNHEY, CDR2 SVGAGI. The CDR3 loop spans 15 amino acids. DNA of the CDR3: TGTGCCAGCAGAGGGGGGGCAGTTAGCAATCAGCCCCAGCATTTT. It translates to CASRGGAVSNQPQHF.

In nucleotides, the CDR3 is TGTGCCAGCAGCTCTGGGACTGTCCCGTCCAATGAGCAGTTCTTC. It yields the protein CASSSGTVPSNEQFF. The chain is built from TRBV27 and TRBJ2-1, with D maybe TRBD2 (6 bases). The CDR3 spans 15 residues. In germline, CDR1 is MNHEY, CDR2 SMNVEV (reference sequence). Deletions cut 6 bases from V and 6 bases from J, with 18 bases between.

The V gene is TRBV5-1, the J gene TRBJ1-4; weak D call: TRBD1 (5 bases). CDR1 and CDR2 (germline): SGHRS, YFSETQ. Trimming shortened V by 1 base and J by 5 bases, and 15 bases separated the two germline ends. The CDR3 runs 16 residues. CDR3 DNA: TGCGCCAGCAGCTTGTCAGGGTTCGCCGGAAATGAAAAACTGTTTTTT. It specifies CASSLSGFAGNEKLFF.

The V and J genes are TRBV28 and TRBJ2-7; TRBD1 matches 8 bases. Germline V lookup: CDR1 MDHEN, CDR2 SYDVKM. The V segment lost 3 bases and the J segment 4 bases; nucleotides outside the gene matches: 8. The CDR3 contains 15 residues. CDR3 sequence (DNA): TGTGCCAGCAGTTTGATCGGGACAGGCGCTTACGAGCAGTACTTC. As protein: CASSLIGTGAYEQYF.

The chain employs TRBV5-4 and TRBJ2-5, with D possibly matching TRBD1 (7 bases). Germline lookup yields CDR1 SGHNT and CDR2 YYREEE (reference sequence). This CDR3 spans 15 amino acids. V was cut by 0 bases and J by 3 bases, with 12 bases left in between. The CDR3 reads CASSLVGGTEETQYF. Here the CDR3 DNA reads TGTGCCAGCAGCTTGGTTGGCGGGACAGAAGAGACCCAGTACTTC.

This clone was detected only a few times. This chain joins TRBV4-1 and TRBJ1-6; TRBD1 aligns across 9 bases. Germline-derived CDR1 and CDR2 are MGHRA and YSYEKL. CDR3 size: 18 residues. Germline trimming cut 0 bases from V and 5 bases from J; bases unmatched to any gene: 8. The CDR3 coding sequence is TGCGCCAGCAGCCAAGATAAGGACAGGGGAGGGCATAATTCACCCCTCCACTTT. Amino acids: CASSQDKDRGGHNSPLHF.